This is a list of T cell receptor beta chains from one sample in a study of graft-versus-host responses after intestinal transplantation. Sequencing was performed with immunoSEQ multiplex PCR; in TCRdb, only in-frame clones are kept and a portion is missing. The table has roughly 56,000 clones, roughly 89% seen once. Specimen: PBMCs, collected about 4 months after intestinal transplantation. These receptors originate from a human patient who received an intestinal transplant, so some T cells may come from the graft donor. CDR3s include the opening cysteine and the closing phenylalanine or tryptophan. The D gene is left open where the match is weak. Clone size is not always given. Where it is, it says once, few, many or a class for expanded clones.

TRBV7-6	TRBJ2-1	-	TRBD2	TGTGCCAGCAGCCCGGGACTAGCGGAGAGCTCCTACAATGAGCAGTTCTTC	CASSPGLAESSYNEQFF
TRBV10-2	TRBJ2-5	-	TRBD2	TGCGCCAGCAGTGGAGGGCGACTAGCGGGGACAGAGACCCAGTACTTC	CASSGGRLAGTETQYF
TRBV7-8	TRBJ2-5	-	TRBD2	TGTGCCAGCAGCCCGCGTTTACACGGACTAGCGTCGGGAGAGACCCAGTACTTC	CASSPRLHGLASGETQYF
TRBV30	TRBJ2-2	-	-	TGTGCCTGGAGTTTGCCGCCCGGGGAGCTGTTTTTT	CAWSLPPGELFF
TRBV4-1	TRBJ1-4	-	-	TGCGCCAGCAGCTTTGGCCCCGGGCCGCTGTTTTTT	CASSFGPGPLFF
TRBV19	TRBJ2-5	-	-	TGTGCCAGTAGTGCAGGGACGGCGCAACAAGAGACCCAGTACTTC	CASSAGTAQQETQYF
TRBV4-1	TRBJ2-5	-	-	TGCGCCAGCAGCGAACTAGGACTACCCTTAGGGGAGACCCAGTACTTC	CASSELGLPLGETQYF
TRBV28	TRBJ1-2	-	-	TGTGCCAGCGGAGGACACGGGTGGGGCTACACCTTC	CASGGHGWGYTF
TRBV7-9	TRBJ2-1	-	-	TGTGCCAGCAGCTTAAAGGGTTCTGATGAGCAGTTCTTC	CASSLKGSDEQFF
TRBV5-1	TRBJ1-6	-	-	TGCGCCAGCAGCGCCAAACAGGGAGGCAGTAATTCACCCCTCCACTTT	CASSAKQGGSNSPLHF
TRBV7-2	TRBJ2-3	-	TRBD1	TGTGCCAGCAGGATGGCCGCTACAGGGGGCCCGGCAGATACGCAGTATTTT	CASRMAATGGPADTQYF
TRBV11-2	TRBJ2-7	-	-	TGTGCCAGCAGCCTTGGACGGGGGGCTTACGAGCAGTACTTC	CASSLGRGAYEQYF
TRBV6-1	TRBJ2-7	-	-	TGTGCCAGCCACCCCTCGACCCCAGGCGAGGAGCAGTACTTC	CASHPSTPGEEQYF
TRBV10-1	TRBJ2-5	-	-	TGCGCCAGCAGTGGGAGGGGGGTGGAGACCCAGTACTTC	CASSGRGVETQYF
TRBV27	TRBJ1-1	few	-	TGTGCCAGCAGTTTATCCGCCAGGATCATGAACACTGAAGCTTTCTTT	CASSLSARIMNTEAFF
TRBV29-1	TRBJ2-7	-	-	TGCAGCGTTGAAGCGGGTGGCGACGAGCAGTACTTC	CSVEAGGDEQYF
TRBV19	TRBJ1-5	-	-	TGTGCCAGTAGTATTGGGGAAATGAGGGGTAGCAATCAGCCCCAGCATTTT	CASSIGEMRGSNQPQHF